A single sample gave rise to the 23 T cell receptor beta chains below, sequenced in a study of vaccination and CD4 T cells after COVID-19. Treatment described: approximately 9-day PBMC culture with coronavirus spike peptide pools or control peptides (ViraFEST assay). Their antigens remain unidentified. The assay that was used to sequence DNA from cultured CD4+ T cells was the Oncomine TCR Beta short-read assay. Via MiXCR, TCRdb re-called the PCR reads, giving one row per CDR3 protein. Altogether around 10,000 distinct CDR3 sequences are present, around three fifths being singletons, with the ten largest covering approximately 35%. Specimen: CD4+ T cells from blood, cultured in vitro. The receptors come from a human donor who had recovered from COVID-19.

The V call is TRBV12-3 or TRBV12-4, the J call TRBJ2-5; TRBD2 is a possible D gene (5 bases). The V end lost 2 bases, the J end lost 0 bases, and 7 bases lay between the germline ends. This CDR3 spans 14 amino acids. CDR3 region: CASSLRRHQETQYF. The CDR3 region has the DNA TGTGCCAGCAGTTTACGGAGGCACCAAGAGACCCAGTACTTC.

J is TRBJ2-1 and V is TRBV19, with 12 bases fitting TRBD2. CDR1 is LNHDA, CDR2 SQIVND, per germline (reference sequence). The V and J ends lost 4 bases and 10 bases, in that order; junction bases with no gene match: 8. The CDR3 has 15 amino acids. CDR3 DNA: TGTGCCAGTAGTAGACTAGCGGGAGACCCTTTGGAGCAGTTCTTC. Protein product: CASSRLAGDPLEQFF.

V usage is TRBV12-3 or TRBV12-4 and J usage is TRBJ1-5; 9 bases fit TRBD1. This CDR3 has 15 residues. V lost 5 bases to trimming and J lost 2 bases; unmatched junction nucleotides: 4. DNA of the CDR3: TGTGCCAGCAGTCTGGGACAGGGTGGCAATCAGCCCCAGCATTTT. Protein: CASSLGQGGNQPQHF.

CDR3 sequence: CASSIGLAGGSYNEQFF. The CDR3 nucleotides read TGTGCCAGTAGTATAGGGCTAGCGGGAGGCTCCTACAATGAGCAGTTCTTC. The gene calls are TRBV19 and TRBJ2-1; TRBD2 aligns across 11 bases. V lost 1 base, J lost 0 bases, and 2 bases stayed unmatched. The CDR3 has 17 amino acids. Looked up from germline, CDR1 is LNHDA and CDR2 is SQIVND (reference sequence).

This sequence joins TRBV11-2 and TRBJ2-2, with 7 bases lining up with TRBD1. V was clipped by 1 base and J by 5 bases; unmatched bases: 4. This CDR3 spans 15 amino acids. CDR1 SGHAT and CDR2 FQNNGV come from the germline V gene. The CDR3 DNA reads TGTGCCAGCAGCTTAGGGCCCAGGGGGACCGGGGAGCTGTTTTTT. This gives the protein CASSLGPRGTGELFF.

The rearrangement joins TRBV6-1 to TRBJ1-5, with D hard to call. The ends were cut back, 6 bases at V and 1 base at J, with 13 bases in the middle. CDR3 length equals 15 residues. From germline, CDR1 is MNHNS and CDR2 SASEGT. The CDR3 nucleotides read TGTGCCAGCAGGCTAGGCAGGCAGAGCAATCAGCCCCAGCATTTT. It codes for CASRLGRQSNQPQHF.

The chain recombines TRBV7-9 with TRBJ2-7; 7 bases agree with TRBD1. Germline values: CDR1 SEHNR, CDR2 FQNEAQ (reference sequence). Trimming removed 6 bases from V and 5 bases from J; junction bases left unmatched: 10. This CDR3 has 14 residues. CDR3: CASRPTTQGDEQYF. In DNA form, the CDR3 reads TGTGCCAGCAGGCCTACGACTCAGGGGGACGAGCAGTACTTC.

This chain connects TRBV15 to TRBJ1-2; no clear D gene. This CDR3 spans 14 amino acids. The ends were cut back, 3 bases at V and 4 bases at J, with 12 bases in the middle. CDR1 is LNHNV and CDR2 is YYDKDF in the germline V gene (reference sequence). The CDR3 region is CATSSHEQSYGYTF. The DNA for the CDR3 is TGTGCCACCAGCAGTCATGAGCAGAGCTATGGCTACACCTTC.

The chain uses TRBV25-1 and TRBJ1-3; D gene unclear. Germline CDR1 is MGHDK and CDR2 is SYGVNS. V was shortened by 10 bases and J by 5 bases, with 15 bases between the two germline ends. CDR3 length equals 13 residues. CDR3 region: CATMRLGRNTIYF. The CDR3 DNA is TGTGCCACCATGCGCTTGGGGAGAAACACCATATATTTT. The full variable domain, with the rest looked up from reference TRBV25-1 and TRBJ1-3, is EADIYQTPRYLVIGTGKKITLECSQTMGHDKMYWYQQDPGMELHLIHYSYGVNSTEKGDLSSESTVSRIRTEHFPLTLESARPSHTSQYLCATMRLGRNTIYFGEGSWLTVV.

The chain links TRBV11-2 to TRBJ2-3, with no clear D. Trimming removed 6 bases at V and 7 bases at J, with 11 bases between. This CDR3 contains 12 residues. The V gene's germline CDR1 is SGHAT and CDR2 FQNNGV. CDR3 sequence (DNA): TGTGCCAGCAGTTCCATCGGAAATACGCAGTATTTT. Translated, it gives CASSSIGNTQYF.

On this clonotype: A read error may explain this, as a much larger clone is one base away. The chain combines TRBV10-3 with TRBJ1-2, with unresolved D. Trimming removed 8 bases at V and 1 base at J, with 11 bases between. Germline CDR1 and CDR2: ENHRY and SYGVKD. The CDR3 is 13 residues long. The CDR3 loop is CAIVRGVNYGYTF. The CDR3 DNA sequence: TGTGCCATCGTGAGAGGAGTTAACTATGGCTACACCTTC.

In this sample, this clonotype turned up once. V and J are TRBV7-2 and TRBJ2-7, with 16 bases identical to TRBD2. The CDR3 sequence is 16 residues long. V lost 5 bases and J lost 2; bases outside the gene matches: 3. Germline V gene lookup returns CDR1 SGHTA and CDR2 FQGNSA. The CDR3 here is CASSRGTSGGAYEQYF. For the CDR3, the DNA is TGTGCCAGCAGCCGCGGGACTAGCGGGGGGGCCTACGAGCAGTACTTC.

The V gene is TRBV2, the J gene TRBJ1-3; D is unresolved. This CDR3 spans 14 amino acids. Germline assignment: CDR1 SNHLY and CDR2 FYNNEI. V gave up 2 bases and J gave up 0 bases, with 5 bases separating them. The CDR3 nucleotides are TGTGCCAGCAGTGAAAAGAGCTCTGGAAACACCATATATTTT. The encoded protein is CASSEKSSGNTIYF.

J is TRBJ2-2 and V is TRBV29-1, with TRBD1 identical over 7 bases. The germline CDR1 and CDR2 sequences are SQVTM and ANQGSEA. This CDR3 has 13 residues. The V segment lost 7 bases and the J segment 2 bases; nucleotides outside the gene matches: 4. In nucleotides, the CDR3 is TGCAGCGCCGGACAGGCTAACACCGGGGAGCTGTTTTTT. Translated: CSAGQANTGELFF.

The rearrangement links TRBV6-2 or TRBV6-3 to TRBJ1-5; a weak D match, TRBD1 (5 bases). The germline V gene has CDR1 MNHEY and CDR2 SVGEGT. The CDR3 extends over 20 amino acids. V was cut by 8 bases and J by 2 bases, with 31 bases left in between. As DNA, the CDR3 is TGTGCCAGCTCCCTCCCGGGAGCAGGGTCTTTATCTCGGGGCAATCAGCCCCAGCATTTT. As protein: CASSLPGAGSLSRGNQPQHF.

The V gene is TRBV28, the J gene TRBJ1-6, with D unresolved. This CDR3 region has 14 residues. CDR1 is MDHEN, CDR2 SYDVKM, per germline. V was cut by 2 bases and J by 7 bases, with 9 bases left in between. The CDR3 DNA follows: TGTGCCAGCAGTTTAGAACAGATAAATTCACCCCTCCACTTT. Encoded protein: CASSLEQINSPLHF. Combining the CDR3 with reference TRBV28 and TRBJ1-6 gives the whole variable domain DVKVTQSSRYLVKRTGEKVFLECVQDMDHENMFWYRQDPGLGLRLIYFSYDVKMKEKGDIPEGYSVSREKKERFSLILESASTNQTSMYLCASSLEQINSPLHFGNGTRLTVT.

The chain combines TRBV21-1 with TRBJ2-1. TRBV21-1 constitutes a pseudogene. This CDR3 is built from 11 residues. DNA for the CDR3: TGTGCCAGCGTTCTAGGCAATGAGCAGTTCTTC. The encoded protein is CASVLGNEQFF.

This clonotype was seen a handful of times. The V gene is TRBV7-2, the J gene TRBJ1-2, with D uncertain. CDR3 length: 15 amino acids. Germline assignment: CDR1 SGHTA and CDR2 FQGNSA. Trimming left V 4 bases short and J 8 bases short, with 20 bases between. The CDR3 spells CASSSLSGGMGGYTF. CDR3 DNA: TGTGCCAGCAGCTCGCTAAGCGGAGGGATGGGGGGCTACACCTTC.

CDR3 amino acids: CSARSGGSGGRYEQYF. CDR3 bases: TGCAGTGCCCGATCCGGGGGTAGCGGAGGACGCTACGAGCAGTACTTC. The chain employs TRBV20-1 and TRBJ2-7; TRBD2 is a possible D gene (6 bases). Germline V CDR1 and CDR2: DFQATT, SNEGSKA (reference sequence). The CDR3 spans 16 residues. The V end was cut by 6 bases, the J end by 3 bases, with 24 bases between.

This clonotype was seen a few times. This chain joins TRBV15 and TRBJ1-3; TRBD1 is a possible D gene (5 bases). There are 15 residues in the CDR3. V was pared by 0 bases and J by 4 bases, with 10 bases between. Germline lookup yields CDR1 LNHNV and CDR2 YYDKDF (reference sequence). The CDR3 DNA is TGTGCCACCAGCAGAGATCAGGGACGAGGAAACACCATATATTTT. This codes for CATSRDQGRGNTIYF.

The chain uses TRBV6-5 and TRBJ2-7; 9 nucleotides line up with TRBD1. Unmatched junction bases numbered 4, after V lost 0 bases and J lost 4 bases. The CDR3 totals 15 residues. Germline V CDR1 and CDR2: MNHEY, SVGAGI. The CDR3 loop is CASSYSRQGGYEQYF. The CDR3 DNA sequence: TGTGCCAGCAGTTACTCTCGACAGGGGGGATACGAGCAGTACTTC.

This clonotype turned up a few times. The J gene is TRBJ2-3, the V gene TRBV15; 12 bases agree with TRBD2. Germline trimming cut 0 bases from V and 2 bases from J; bases unmatched to any gene: 3. From germline, CDR1 is LNHNV and CDR2 YYDKDF (reference sequence). There are 17 residues in the CDR3. CDR3 nucleotides: TGTGCCACCAGCAGAGATACTAGCGGGAGGAACACAGATACGCAGTATTTT. Translating it yields CATSRDTSGRNTDTQYF.

V usage is TRBV7-2 and J usage is TRBJ1-2; tentatively, D is TRBD1 (5 bases). V gave up 1 base and J gave up 8 bases, with 23 bases separating them. Germline CDR1 and CDR2: SGHTA and FQGNSA. This CDR3 is 17 amino acids long. In DNA form, the CDR3 reads TGTGCCAGCAGCTTAGGACCGGGGACCTCCCAGGAGCGGGGCTACACCTTC. Encoded protein: CASSLGPGTSQERGYTF. The variable domain in full, with the rest retrieved from reference TRBV7-2 and TRBJ1-2, is GAGVSQSPSNKVTEKGKDVELRCDPISGHTALYWYRQSLGQGLEFLIYFQGNSAPDKSGLPSDRFSAERTGGSVSTLTIQRTQQEDSAVYLCASSLGPGTSQERGYTFGSGTRLTVV.